This TCR beta chain was sequenced during a study of cytomegalovirus exposure and HLA in healthy donors. The wider study: Findings of an earlier analysis included more than 90 million unique TCR beta sequences from 190 million or so T cells.

This clone appeared once. Trimming pared 6 bases from V and 7 bases from J, leaving 13 bases between. The CDR3 length is 14 residues. CDR1 and CDR2 from the germline V gene are MNHNS and SASEGT. The PCR contained 60 Vbeta and 13 Jbeta primers. Method: immunoSEQ multiplex PCR; TCRdb's copy keeps in-frame clones and lacks some. This table has about 220,000 clones, about 75% appearing once. The specimen was PBMCs. The clonotype originates from a woman under 40 in good health and CMV-seronegative. The chain joins TRBV6-1 to TRBJ1-6; a possible D gene is TRBD1 (5 bases). The CDR3 DNA reads as TGTGCCAGCAGGGGGCTAAATTGGAATTCACCCCTCCACTTT. Its protein product is CASRGLNWNSPLHF.